Listed here is a single TCR beta chain. Antigen: not known. This CDR3 has 15 amino acids. CDR1 is SGHTS, CDR2 YDEGEE, per germline. J gave up 0 bases and V 3 bases, and 3 bases lay outside the gene matches. Per sample, the assay covered around 10^5 TCR templates. Sequencing used immunoSEQ multiplex PCR; TCRdb keeps in-frame clones, though not all of them. The table includes approximately 94,000 clones, more than 85% detected once. The record originates from a study of siplizumab effects on memory and regulatory T cells. Study-level findings and limits: There was no confirmation of the suppressive function of proliferating Tregs from siplizumab cultures.

The material sequenced was CD4+ T cells sorted from blood. This TCR came from a human donor in good health. The chain uses TRBV5-8 and TRBJ1-3, with 7 bases identical to TRBD1. This chain's CDR3 is CASSWGDSSGNTIYF. DNA of the CDR3: TGTGCCAGCAGCTGGGGGGACAGCTCTGGAAACACCATATATTTT.